This T cell receptor beta chain was sequenced for a study of cytomegalovirus exposure and HLA in healthy donors (dated by TCRdb to about 2017). Turning to the overall study: In an earlier analysis of several hundred of the donors, approximately 300 Gb of sequence data and 117 million unique TCR beta sequences from about 179 million T cells were reported. Alongside the repertoire data, information on donor age, sex, ethnicity and CMV serostatus was compiled. A later genetic analysis took genome-wide SNP genotypes for about three fifths of the 666 donors and used that subset as a discovery cohort. Across about 380 genotyped donors of the cohort, an average of roughly 230,000 unique TCR beta nucleotide sequences per donor were sequenced, and roughly 17% of those sequences were non-productive. To predict cytomegalovirus infection status, the study combined high-throughput TCR immunosequencing, statistical association of individual TCRs with disease status, and machine learning. The genetic ancestry cluster associated with self-reported Caucasian donors included about four fifths of the roughly 400 genotyped donors. Approximately 310 gigabases of sequencing data and approximately 92 million unique TCR sequences made up an early release that covered approximately 620 HLA-typed donors. To study patterns of TCR occurrence, a later analysis re-analyzed previously published TCR beta repertoires from 666 donors and added high-resolution HLA genotyping. Because of strong linkage in the cohort, 4 to 6 DR-DQ haplotypes were treated as single units for association and clustering. The study aimed to test whether cataloging public T cell receptors could reveal signatures of past pathogen exposure. HLA typing covered class I and class II loci at four-digit resolution. To decide whether each TCR beta V gene segment behaved as functional or pseudogenic, an earlier analysis of approximately 620 of the donors relied on high-throughput TCR beta sequencing. The number of donors typed differed by locus, with 629-630 for A, B, C, DRB1 and DQB1, more than 500 for DQA1, over 600 for DPA1, and approximately 470 for DPB1. Every discovery cohort repertoire had been produced on one sequencing platform. Rather than drawing on any new phenotypic data, the later analysis identified candidate immune exposures from TCR beta sequences and the way those sequences occurred across donors. The T cell repertoires of several hundred subjects were profiled by immunosequencing and related to cytomegalovirus serostatus. Besides the first cohort of approximately 710 subjects, a separate validation cohort made up of over a hundred different subjects was used. General study outcomes and caveats: Roughly uniform sequencing depth across donors was assumed in presence/absence analyses, although this assumption may not hold. CMV serostatus was the only immune exposure information available for the cohort. Linkage disequilibrium might explain the correlated functional status among segregating V segments, but an unknown experimental factor could not be ruled out. Broadly in line with IMGT annotations, most TCR beta V segments showed up in productive rearrangements about 90% or about 30% of the time in an earlier analysis of several hundred of the donors. The 87-base-pair reads could not distinguish some IMGT-functional V segments, including TRBV6-2 and TRBV6-3, so those segments were excluded. In a later analysis, several top co-occurrence clusters were reported to appear linked to parvovirus B19, influenza, CMV and Epstein-Barr virus. Because HLA typing was missing for some donors at each locus, association tests included only the typed subset. In both the original and validation cohorts, the classifier was reported to diagnose cytomegalovirus status with high specificity and sensitivity. In vitro tests confirmed that three of the cytomegalovirus-associated TCR beta chains recognize cytomegalovirus antigens. Strong co-occurrence of HLA alleles, especially DR and DQ, made assigning TCR associations to individual alleles difficult. The cohort was sequenced for TCR beta chains only, and without alpha or paired-chain data the features that could be detected were limited. In a later genetic analysis, fewer N-insertions in productive TCRs were reported among donors in an Asian-associated ancestry cluster than the 666-donor mean. A group of highly shared sequence variants was considered likely to be a technical artifact of the sequencing pipeline. V-gene and J-gene trimming of TCR beta chains was associated with a missense DCLRE1C variant in a later genetic analysis, and the association was replicated in an independent cohort. A later analysis found that most CMV-associated TCR beta chains appeared HLA-restricted, with HLA associations seemingly driven largely by CMV exposure. According to the authors, the approach could potentially be generalized to other disease states and immunological phenotypes. The study gave a list of 150 to 200 TCR beta chains associated with cytomegalovirus. Specific HLA alleles were associated with roughly 17,000 TCR beta sequences at a false discovery rate of 0.05 in a later analysis. The earlier analysis of some 560 of the donors excluded roughly 16 rarely observed V segments, including chromosome 9 orphons, because counts were too low. A further reported finding was that TCR beta sequences accurately predicted the HLA-A and HLA-B alleles for most subjects in the first cohort. Across donors, most TCR sequences were observed very rarely, whereas some public TCRs were present in many individuals. A later analysis found that TCR association rates varied across HLA loci, with DRB1 alleles showing the most associated TCRs and HLA-C alleles the fewest. A later analysis found that HLA-associated TCR beta chains were more clonally expanded and had lower generation probabilities than equally common non-associated chains.

Unmatched junction bases come to 5, with V trimmed by 0 bases and J by 2 bases. CDR1 KGHSH and CDR2 LQKENI are derived from the germline V gene. The CDR3, from cysteine to phenylalanine, totals 16 residues. The CDR3 DNA has 48 bases and is translated from base 1. For this clone: The antigen this receptor binds is unknown. Per-base quality was not reported, and no clone a single base away is much larger than it.

The protocol used for the library was the immunoSEQ multiplex PCR assay. For the multiplex PCR, a mixture combining 60 forward primers for TCR Vbeta segments and 13 reverse primers for TCR Jbeta segments was used. Amplification of the CDR3 region of rearranged TCR beta genes was performed with a multiplex PCR assay on genomic DNA. Amplified TCR beta libraries were sequenced as 87-base-pair reads on the Illumina HiSeq System. The source study handled its data this way. Across the 700 or so repertoires, a later analysis counted 75 million to 90 million unique TCR beta chains, roughly 11 million of which were shared by at least two donors. Raw reads were error-corrected and collapsed into unique sequences by a nearest-neighbor algorithm in which closely related sequences were merged to remove PCR and sequencing errors. To assign V, D and J gene segments, CDR3 sequences were aligned to IMGT reference sequences. For a sequence to be retained, at least a six-nucleotide match to both a V gene segment and a J gene segment was required. Rearrangements were classified as productive when the CDR3 lacked stop codons and remained in frame with V and J, and all other rearrangements were classified as non-productive. CDR3 was defined by IMGT convention, running from the second conserved V-encoded cysteine to the conserved J-encoded phenylalanine. The earlier analysis of some 550 of the donors excluded any sequence lacking an unambiguous match to a single V gene segment. An earlier analysis of almost 600 of the donors classified V segments as functional when productive rearrangements were above 56.7% and as segregating when the standard deviation between donors was above 5%. A statistical classification framework was built to diagnose cytomegalovirus status from the catalog of TCR beta chain sequences. A later analysis assigned V and J genes by comparing TCR nucleotide sequences with IMGT/GENE-DB human TR gene sequences. A later analysis assigned CDR3 sequences and most-parsimonious VDJ recombination scenarios with the TCRdist pipeline. A later analysis defined each TCR beta chain by its CDR3 amino acid sequence plus V-gene family, and excluded reads lacking a unique V-gene family. To address suspected cross-contamination and a sequencing artifact, a later analysis removed 592 highly shared, low-generation-probability nucleotide sequences. In a later analysis, a clonal expansion index for each public chain was calculated from normalized within-repertoire ranks of inferred template counts. A later analysis computed generation probabilities with a VDJ recombination model fitted to out-of-frame rearrangements, and checked the results against IGoR. A later analysis scored TCR-TCR, TCR-HLA and TCR-CMV co-occurrence with hypergeometric tests, applying a repertoire-size bias correction to TCR pairs. A later analysis estimated false discovery rates by permuting HLA or CMV assignments 20 times. In a later analysis, co-occurring TCRs were grouped using DBSCAN, with TCRdist sequence similarity added in when clustering inside HLA-allele-positive subsets. Repertoires with fewer than 30,000 or more than 120,000 public chains, plus five repertoires with anomalous nucleotide sharing, were excluded from co-occurrence clustering. The clones in this table, taken by TCRdb from immuneACCESS, are in-frame only. Not every clone is retained; where verified, under half of the shortfall comes from an unresolved V gene, and the cause of the rest is unknown. V and J calls and clone size are as listed in that table; D and trimming were resolved from the DNA. Within this sample are 100,000 to 150,000 clones, with under 80% of them counted one time only. Jointly, the top ten make up about 12% of the sample.

The cohort comprised fewer than 750 healthy bone marrow donors. All cohort members were sampled while nominally healthy, although unrecorded immune exposures were likely present. The donor was CMV seropositive and was included in the group of almost 300 seropositive cohort members. A peripheral blood sample was provided by each donor, and peripheral blood mononuclear cells were used for TCR beta sequencing. Genomic DNA extraction from the blood cell samples was performed with the Qiagen DNeasy Blood Extraction Kit. The receptor chain draws on TRBV18 and TRBJ2-7, with 9 junctional bases fitting TRBD2. The sample taken for sequencing was PBMCs. The receptor comes from a woman aged 60-75 years in good health and CMV-seropositive. The nucleotides read TGTGCCAGCTCACCACCTATAGCGGGGGCCGCCTACGAGCAGTACTTC. Translated, this gives CASSPPIAGAAYEQYF.